This passage covers 6 T cell receptor beta chains from one sample sequenced in a study of patients and donors after allogeneic stem cell transplantation. TCRdb redid the calling of the RT-PCR reads with MiXCR, one entry per CDR3 protein. This sample has 160,000 or so distinct CDR3 sequences, with 24% found just once. Sequenced input: blood, either unsorted or a sorted T cell fraction (not recorded which). These TCRs come from a human donor who was either an allogeneic HSCT recipient or a stem cell or donor lymphocyte infusion donor (not recorded which). It is not recorded whose cells these are; they may come from a transplant donor.

In this sample, this clonotype turned up a few times. The chain joins TRBV12-3 or TRBV12-4 to TRBJ1-2, with no clear D. Deletions cut 2 bases from V and 4 bases from J, with 14 bases between. The CDR3 loop spans 15 amino acids. CDR3 nucleotide sequence: TGTGCCAGCAGTTTAATTGCCGGTTCCAGCTATGGCTACACCTTC. This codes for CASSLIAGSSYGYTF.

The chain uses TRBV6-2 or TRBV6-3 and TRBJ2-5; maybe TRBD1 (5 bases). Trimming took 1 base from V and 5 from J, leaving 11 bases between them. The germline CDR1 and CDR2 sequences are MNHEY and SVGEGT. CDR3 length: 14 amino acids. The CDR3 reads CASSYLGEGETQYF. CDR3 nucleotide sequence: TGTGCCAGCAGTTACTTAGGGGAAGGGGAGACCCAGTACTTC.

This clonotype has just a few counts. The chain is built from TRBV19 and TRBJ1-6; no clear D gene. Germline CDR1 and CDR2: LNHDA and SQIVND (reference sequence). Trimming stripped 6 bases from V and 3 bases from J, with 12 bases between. This CDR3 contains 15 residues. In DNA form, the CDR3 reads TGTGCCAGTAGACCGGGAGGCTACTATAATTCACCCCTCCACTTT. Translating it yields CASRPGGYYNSPLHF.

This clonotype was counted a few times. This chain connects TRBV5-1 to TRBJ2-6; D may be TRBD2 (6 bases). This CDR3 spans 19 amino acids. With 1 base removed from V and 1 base from J, the gap between germline ends came to 18 bases. In germline, CDR1 is SGHRS, CDR2 YFSETQ. The DNA for the CDR3 is TGCGCCAGCAGCTTGCCCCGGGACTCTCTCCGGTCTGGGGCCAACGTCCTGACTTTC. Protein product: CASSLPRDSLRSGANVLTF.

This clonotype was counted a few times. CDR3: CASSLTAQETQYF. The CDR3 DNA follows: TGTGCCAGCAGTTTGACGGCTCAAGAGACCCAGTACTTC. V is TRBV7-9 and J is TRBJ2-5, with D uncertain. Germline V gene sequence: CDR1 SEHNR, CDR2 FQNEAQ (reference sequence). This CDR3 is 13 amino acids long. V dropped 6 bases and J dropped 2 bases, with 10 bases sitting between them.

The chain has TRBV5-1 and TRBJ2-7; maybe TRBD2 (5 bases). Trimming removed 0 bases from V and 4 bases from J, with 8 bases in between. The CDR3 runs to 13 residues. In germline, CDR1 is SGHRS, CDR2 YFSETQ. CDR3 sequence: CASSLVDFYEQYF. Written as DNA, the CDR3 is TGCGCCAGCAGCTTGGTGGACTTTTACGAGCAGTACTTC.